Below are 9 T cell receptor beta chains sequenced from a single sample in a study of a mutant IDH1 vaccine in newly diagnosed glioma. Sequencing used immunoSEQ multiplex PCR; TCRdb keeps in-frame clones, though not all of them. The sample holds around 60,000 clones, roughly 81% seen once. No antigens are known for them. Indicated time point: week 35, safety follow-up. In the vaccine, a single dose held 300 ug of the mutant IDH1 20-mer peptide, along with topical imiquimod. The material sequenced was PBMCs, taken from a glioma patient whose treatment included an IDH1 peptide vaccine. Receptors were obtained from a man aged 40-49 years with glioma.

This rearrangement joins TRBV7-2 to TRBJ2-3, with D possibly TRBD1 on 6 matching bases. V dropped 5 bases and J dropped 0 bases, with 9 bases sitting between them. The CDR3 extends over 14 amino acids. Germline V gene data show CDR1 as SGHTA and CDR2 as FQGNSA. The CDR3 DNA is TGTGCCAGCAGCGCCGGACAGAGCACAGATACGCAGTATTTT. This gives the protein CASSAGQSTDTQYF.

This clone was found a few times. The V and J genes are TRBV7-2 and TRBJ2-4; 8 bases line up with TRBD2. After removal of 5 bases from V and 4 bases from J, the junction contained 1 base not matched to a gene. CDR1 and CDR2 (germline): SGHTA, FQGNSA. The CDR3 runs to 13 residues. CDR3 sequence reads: CASSPGGKNIQYF. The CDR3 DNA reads TGTGCCAGCAGCCCGGGAGGGAAAAACATTCAGTACTTC.

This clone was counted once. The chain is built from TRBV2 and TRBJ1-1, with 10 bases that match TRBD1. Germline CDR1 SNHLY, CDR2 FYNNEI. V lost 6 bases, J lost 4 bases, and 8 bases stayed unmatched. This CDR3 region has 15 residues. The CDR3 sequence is CASSATGQGVTEAFF. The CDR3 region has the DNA TGTGCCAGCAGCGCCACCGGACAGGGGGTCACTGAAGCTTTCTTT.

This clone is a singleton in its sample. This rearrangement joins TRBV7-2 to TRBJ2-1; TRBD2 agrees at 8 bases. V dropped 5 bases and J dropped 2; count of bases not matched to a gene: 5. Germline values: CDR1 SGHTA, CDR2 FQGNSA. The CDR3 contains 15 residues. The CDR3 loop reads CASSPISGAYNEQFF. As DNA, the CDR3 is TGTGCCAGCAGCCCAATTAGCGGGGCCTACAATGAGCAGTTCTTC.

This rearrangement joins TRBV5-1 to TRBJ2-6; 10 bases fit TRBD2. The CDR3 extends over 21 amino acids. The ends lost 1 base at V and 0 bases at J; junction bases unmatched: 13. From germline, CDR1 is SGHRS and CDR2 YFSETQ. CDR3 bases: TGCGCCAGCAGCTTGAGGGACCCCGGGACTAGCGCCTTCTCTGGGGCCAACGTCCTGACTTTC. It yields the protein CASSLRDPGTSAFSGANVLTF.

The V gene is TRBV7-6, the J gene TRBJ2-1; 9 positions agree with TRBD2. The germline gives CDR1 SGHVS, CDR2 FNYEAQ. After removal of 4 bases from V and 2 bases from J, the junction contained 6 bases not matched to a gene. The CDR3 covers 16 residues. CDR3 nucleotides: TGTGCCAGCAGCTCCACCGGGACTAGCACCTACAATGAGCAGTTCTTC. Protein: CASSSTGTSTYNEQFF.

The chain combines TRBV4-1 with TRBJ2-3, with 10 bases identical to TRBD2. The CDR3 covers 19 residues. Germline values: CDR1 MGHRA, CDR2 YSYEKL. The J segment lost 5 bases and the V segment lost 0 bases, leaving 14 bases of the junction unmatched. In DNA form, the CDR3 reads TGCGCCAGCAGCCAAGATGGGCCTTGGTTAGCGGGAGGAGTAGATACGCAGTATTTT. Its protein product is CASSQDGPWLAGGVDTQYF.

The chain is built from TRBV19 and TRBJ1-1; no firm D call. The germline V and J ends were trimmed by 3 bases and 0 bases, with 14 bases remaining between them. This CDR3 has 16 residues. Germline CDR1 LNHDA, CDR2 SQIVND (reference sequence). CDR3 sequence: CASSMAGSNMNTEAFF. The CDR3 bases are TGTGCCAGTAGTATGGCGGGATCCAACATGAACACTGAAGCTTTCTTT.

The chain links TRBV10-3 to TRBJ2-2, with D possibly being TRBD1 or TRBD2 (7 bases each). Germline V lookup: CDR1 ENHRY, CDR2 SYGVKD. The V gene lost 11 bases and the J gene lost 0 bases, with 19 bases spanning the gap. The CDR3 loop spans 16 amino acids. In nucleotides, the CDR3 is TGTGCCGCCGAGGCAGGGGGGGGCGCGAACACCGGGGAGCTGTTTTTT. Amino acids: CAAEAGGGANTGELFF.